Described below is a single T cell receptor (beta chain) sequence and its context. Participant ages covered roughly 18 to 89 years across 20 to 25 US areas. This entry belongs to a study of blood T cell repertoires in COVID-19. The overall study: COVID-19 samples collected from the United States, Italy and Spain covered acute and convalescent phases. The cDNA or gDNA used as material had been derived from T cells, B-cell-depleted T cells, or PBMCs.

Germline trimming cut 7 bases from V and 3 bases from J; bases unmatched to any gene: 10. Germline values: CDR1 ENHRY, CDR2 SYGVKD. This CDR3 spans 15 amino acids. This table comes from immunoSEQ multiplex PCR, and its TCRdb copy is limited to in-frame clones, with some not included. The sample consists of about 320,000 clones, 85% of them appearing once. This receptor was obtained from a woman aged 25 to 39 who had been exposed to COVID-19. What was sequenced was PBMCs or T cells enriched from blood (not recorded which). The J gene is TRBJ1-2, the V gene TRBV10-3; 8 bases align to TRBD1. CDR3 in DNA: TGTGCCATCACCTCCCTCGCAGGGGGCGACTATGGCTACACCTTC. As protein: CAITSLAGGDYGYTF.